The clone carrying this T cell receptor (beta chain) came up a few times. No DNA is shown, since the ends of the CDR3 on it are uncertain; the CDR3 is the one TCRdb lists. The sample comes from a study of T-cell reconstitution after alpha-beta-depleted transplantation in children. Unique molecular identifiers were used to barcode this TCRbeta library. TCRdb recomputed calls from the PCR reads with MiXCR, one row per CDR3 protein. Here the sample spans 380,000 or so distinct CDR3 sequences, 13% being singletons. The receptor comes from a human donor who donated a stem cell graft to a child with Fanconi anemia. The sample in question was PBMCs, obtained from the stem cell graft.

This CDR3 is CASSYSRTGFEKLFFF. The rearrangement links TRBV6-5 to TRBJ1-4; the table's D gene call, TRBD1, was not cross checked with the DNA. Per the germline V gene, CDR1 is MNHEY and CDR2 is SVGAGI. Including both end residues, the CDR3 is 16 amino acids long.